The 18 T cell receptor beta chains in this list originate from one sample, sequenced in a study of spatial heterogeneity in lung cancer. As for time point: blood at routine non-recurrence follow-up after resection. Whole RNA, isolated from tumor, nontumor lung or frozen PBMC, was sequenced without prior sorting. TCRdb processed the 5' RACE reads anew with MiXCR; each CDR3 protein has one entry. The sample holds around 47,000 distinct CDR3 sequences, less than 9% seen once. The sample here was PBMCs, taken at follow-up. Receptors originate from a female donor with early-stage non-small cell lung cancer.

This clonotype was seen a handful of times. The chain uses TRBV7-2 and TRBJ1-2, with 7 positions matching TRBD1. The V segment lost 5 bases and the J segment 7 bases; nucleotides outside the gene matches: 7. CDR1 is SGHTA and CDR2 is FQGNSA in the germline V gene. The CDR3 is made up of 13 amino acids. The CDR3 DNA sequence: TGTGCCAGCAGCCCACCGGGACAGTCTGGCTACACCTTC. It translates to CASSPPGQSGYTF.

This clonotype was seen at least ten times. V usage is TRBV5-1 and J usage is TRBJ1-5; no definite D call. Germline values: CDR1 SGHRS, CDR2 YFSETQ. The CDR3 covers 13 residues. Deletions cut 7 bases from V and 6 bases from J, with 14 bases between. In DNA form, the CDR3 reads TGCGCCAGCCCTGTACACTCCAGTCAGCCCCAGCATTTT. It translates to CASPVHSSQPQHF. Combining the CDR3 with reference TRBV5-1 and TRBJ1-5 gives the whole variable domain KAGVTQTPRYLIKTRGQQVTLSCSPISGHRSVSWYQQTPGQGLQFLFEYFSETQRNKGNFPGRFSGRQFSNSRSEMNVSTLELGDSALYLCASPVHSSQPQHFGDGTRLSIL.

The J gene is TRBJ1-1, the V gene TRBV24-1, with 8 bases matching TRBD1. CDR1 KGHDR and CDR2 SFDVKD come from the germline V gene. The CDR3 consists of 17 residues. The J segment lost 3 bases and the V segment lost 2 bases, leaving 10 bases of the junction unmatched. The CDR3: CATSDWGPGGDDTEAFF. The CDR3, as DNA: TGTGCCACCAGTGATTGGGGGCCAGGGGGCGATGACACTGAAGCTTTCTTT.

This clonotype was found a few times. The CDR3 sequence is CASSLSVGGDPIYF. The CDR3, as DNA: TGTGCCAGCAGCTTAAGTGTCGGGGGAGATCCCATATATTTT. The V call is TRBV11-2, the J call TRBJ1-3, with D possibly being TRBD1 (5 bases). Per germline, CDR1 SGHAT and CDR2 FQNNGV. CDR3 length equals 14 residues. Trimming left V 2 bases short and J 11 bases short, with 16 bases between. Variable domain in full (rest from reference TRBV11-2 and TRBJ1-3): EAGVAQSPRYKIIEKRQSVAFWCNPISGHATLYWYQQILGQGPKLLIQFQNNGVVDDSQLPKDRFSAERLKGVDSTLKIQPAKLEDSAVYLCASSLSVGGDPIYFGEGSWLTVV.

This clonotype has a handful of counts. The rearrangement links TRBV19 to TRBJ2-3, with 8 bases fitting TRBD2. The germline gives CDR1 LNHDA, CDR2 SQIVND (reference sequence). The J segment lost 2 bases and the V segment lost 4 bases, leaving 8 bases of the junction unmatched. CDR3 length: 16 residues. DNA of the CDR3: TGTGCCAGTAGTACCCAAGGGACTAGGGCCACAGATACGCAGTATTTT. Translating gives CASSTQGTRATDTQYF.

This clonotype was observed many times. The V call is TRBV29-1, the J call TRBJ2-2; D is unclear. The CDR3 runs to 14 residues. The germline gives CDR1 SQVTM, CDR2 ANQGSEA. V dropped 3 bases and J dropped 0 bases, with 8 bases sitting between them. CDR3 residues: CSVESDANTGELFF. The CDR3 DNA reads TGCAGCGTTGAGTCTGACGCGAACACCGGGGAGCTGTTTTTT.

Only a few counts were recorded for this clonotype. The chain uses TRBV7-2 and TRBJ2-7, with 10 bases aligning to TRBD2. Per the germline V gene, CDR1 is SGHTA and CDR2 is FQGNSA. V trimming: 1 base; J trimming: 0 bases; junction bases outside the gene matches: 9. This CDR3 comprises 18 residues. CDR3 in amino acids: CASSLGPSGGPSSYEQYF. The CDR3 region has the DNA TGTGCCAGCAGCTTAGGCCCTAGCGGGGGCCCTAGCTCCTACGAGCAGTACTTC.

This rearrangement joins TRBV6-5 to TRBJ1-4, with 7 bases that match TRBD1. Germline V gene sequence: CDR1 MNHEY, CDR2 SVGAGI. Trimming cost V 2 bases and J 0 bases; bases outside gene matches: 12. The length of the CDR3 is 19 residues. CDR3 sequence (DNA): TGTGCCAGCAGTTACCGACGACAGGGCGGAGGTGCAACTAATGAAAAACTGTTTTTT. This gives the protein CASSYRRQGGGATNEKLFF.

The chain uses TRBV5-1 and TRBJ2-3, with D unclear. V was trimmed by 4 bases and J by 2 bases, leaving 8 bases between them. Germline CDR1 and CDR2: SGHRS and YFSETQ. The length of the CDR3 is 13 residues. CDR3: CASSPHDTDTQYF. In DNA, the CDR3 is TGCGCCAGCAGCCCCCATGACACAGATACGCAGTATTTT.

Only a few counts were recorded for this clonotype. The gene calls are TRBV7-8 and TRBJ2-5; unclear D gene. Between the trimmed V and J ends, which lost 5 bases and 3 bases, there was a span of 10 bases. The CDR3 sequence is 13 residues long. In germline, CDR1 is SGHVS, CDR2 FQNEAQ. The CDR3 region has the DNA TGTGCCAGCAGCCTCACCAGCAAAGAGACCCAGTACTTC. It codes for CASSLTSKETQYF.

This clonotype was seen a handful of times. The J gene is TRBJ1-2, the V gene TRBV12-3 or TRBV12-4, with D unresolved. Trimming took off 1 base at V and 8 bases at J, with 8 bases between the two ends. This CDR3 comprises 12 residues. The CDR3 reads CASSLEGRGYTF. Written as DNA, the CDR3 is TGTGCCAGCAGTTTAGAAGGACGCGGCTACACCTTC.

This clonotype has more than one count but fewer than ten. This chain connects TRBV6-1 to TRBJ2-2, with TRBD2 matching 10 bases. CDR1 and CDR2 (germline): MNHNS, SASEGT. The CDR3 loop spans 17 amino acids. The J segment lost 1 base and the V segment lost 4 bases, leaving 6 bases of the junction unmatched. The CDR3 reads CASSALAGAWNTGELFF. The CDR3 DNA is TGTGCCAGCAGTGCGCTAGCGGGGGCCTGGAACACCGGGGAGCTGTTTTTT.

This clonotype was counted many times. This chain uses TRBV20-1 with TRBJ1-5, with D possibly being TRBD1 (5 bases). Germline V CDR1 and CDR2: DFQATT, SNEGSKA (reference sequence). The CDR3 runs to 14 residues. Trimming cost V 0 bases and J 7 bases, with 13 bases left between them. The CDR3 bases are TGCAGTGCTAGAGAAGGAGGGCCAGGGCAGCCCCAGCATTTT. This encodes CSAREGGPGQPQHF.

The genes are TRBV6-2 or TRBV6-3 and TRBJ1-5; D not resolved. Trimming cost V 7 bases and J 2 bases, with 15 bases left between them. This CDR3 is 15 amino acids long. Germline CDR1 reads MNHEY; CDR2 reads SVGEGT. DNA for the CDR3: TGTGCCAGCACCCTAGGGTCCGGGGGCAATCAGCCCCAGCATTTT. This encodes CASTLGSGGNQPQHF.

This clonotype was found many times. This chain links TRBV6-5 with TRBJ2-7, with 11 bases that match TRBD1. Trimming took 6 bases from V and 8 from J; bases not matched to a gene: 3. Germline lookup yields CDR1 MNHEY and CDR2 SVGAGI. The CDR3 has 12 amino acids. CDR3: CASRRTGGQQYF. The CDR3 DNA reads TGTGCCAGCAGAAGGACAGGGGGCCAGCAGTACTTC.

The sample holds many counts of this clonotype. The chain recombines TRBV29-1 with TRBJ1-3; TRBD1 might be the D (6 bases). Trimming took off 4 bases at V and 2 bases at J, with 15 bases between the two ends. The germline V gene encodes CDR1 SQVTM and CDR2 ANQGSEA. The CDR3 covers 15 residues. For the CDR3, the DNA is TGCAGCGTTGGGGGGCAGGGAGGTCCTGGAAACACCATATATTTT. It translates to CSVGGQGGPGNTIYF.

The rearrangement uses TRBV24-1 and TRBJ2-1, with D tentatively TRBD1 (6 bases). Germline-derived CDR1 and CDR2 are KGHDR and SFDVKD. V lost 5 bases, J lost 7 bases, and 17 bases lay in between. This CDR3 has 15 amino acids. This CDR3 is CATSVTGYTRNEQFF. CDR3 DNA sequence: TGTGCCACCAGTGTAACAGGGTACACACGAAATGAGCAGTTCTTC.

This chain links TRBV20-1 with TRBJ2-3, with D unresolved. The CDR3 spans 14 residues. Trimming cost V 3 bases and J 0 bases, with 10 bases left between them. The germline gives CDR1 DFQATT, CDR2 SNEGSKA (reference sequence). This CDR3 reads CSASSGLSTDTQYF. CDR3 nucleotide sequence: TGCAGTGCTAGCTCGGGCCTAAGCACAGATACGCAGTATTTT.